This T cell receptor beta chain was retrieved from a study of T cells in tuberculosis. Study-level background: T cells were selected with CD1B tetramers loaded with glucose monomycolate.

This CDR3 is built from 15 residues. Trimming at V came to 8 bases and at J to 2 bases, leaving 9 bases not matched to a gene. The germline V gene encodes CDR1 LNHDA and CDR2 SQIVND (reference sequence). The study, taken as a whole, reports: A GMM-specific repertoire classifier reached roughly 90% accuracy, AUROC approximately 0.9. Active tuberculosis patients had shorter CDR3-alpha; the beta difference was nonsignificant.

Clones were read by immunoSEQ multiplex PCR, and TCRdb kept only the in-frame ones, dropping some. Here the sample spans tens of thousands of clones, 92% being singletons. Time point denoted: new active TB diagnosis, blood taken before or within 7 days of starting treatment. This clone was seen only once. Its antigen is not known. The starting material was PBMCs, obtained at tuberculosis diagnosis. The TCR comes from an adult with tuberculosis. Some clones in this sample may be carry-over from other donors' samples. This sequence joins TRBV19 and TRBJ1-5; 7 bases match TRBD1. The CDR3 bases are TGTGCCAGTGGGGGCGTGACAGGGCGCAATCAGCCCCAGCATTTT. Translated: CASGGVTGRNQPQHF.